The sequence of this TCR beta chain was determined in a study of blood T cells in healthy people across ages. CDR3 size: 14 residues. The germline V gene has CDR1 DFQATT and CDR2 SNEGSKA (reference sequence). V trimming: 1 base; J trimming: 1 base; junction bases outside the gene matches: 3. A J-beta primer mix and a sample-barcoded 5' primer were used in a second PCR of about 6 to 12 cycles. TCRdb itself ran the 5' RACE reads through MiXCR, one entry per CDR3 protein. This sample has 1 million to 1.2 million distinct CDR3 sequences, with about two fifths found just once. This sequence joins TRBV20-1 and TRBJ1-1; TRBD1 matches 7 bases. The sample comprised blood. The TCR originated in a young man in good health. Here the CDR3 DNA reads TGCAGTGCTAGAGCCCGACAGGGGAACACTGAAGCTTTCTTT. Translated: CSARARQGNTEAFF.